The rows below give T cell receptor beta chains drawn from one sample of a study of a mutant IDH1 vaccine in newly diagnosed glioma. The antigens of these receptors remain unknown. Generated by immunoSEQ multiplex PCR, the TCRdb table keeps only in-frame clones and is missing some. The profile shows 31,000 or so clones, about 80% of them singletons. Sequencing was performed on PBMCs, taken from a glioma patient whose treatment included an IDH1 peptide vaccine. The receptor source for this set is a young man with glioma. CDR3s include the opening cysteine and the closing phenylalanine or tryptophan. A D gene is named only where the DNA matches it firmly. Clone size is given for some rows only: seen once, a few or many times, or a class if the clone is expanded.

size: -
J: TRBJ2-7
V: TRBV4-1
D: TRBD2
CDR3: CASRSGSNYEQYF
DNA: TGCGCCAGCAGGAGCGGGAGTAACTACGAGCAGTACTTC

size: few
J: TRBJ1-2
V: TRBV5-1
D: -
CDR3: CASSPTLNYGYTF
DNA: TGCGCCAGCAGCCCAACCCTAAACTATGGCTACACCTTC

size: -
J: TRBJ2-5
V: TRBV5-1
D: TRBD2
CDR3: CASSSGLAGVEETQYF
DNA: TGCGCCAGCAGCTCTGGACTAGCGGGAGTAGAAGAGACCCAGTACTTC

size: -
J: TRBJ1-4
V: TRBV21-1
D: -
CDR3: CASSKLGRGIEKLFF
DNA: TGTGCCAGCAGCAAATTAGGGAGGGGTATTGAAAAACTGTTTTTT

size: once
J: TRBJ2-5
V: TRBV5-1
D: -
CDR3: CASSFGRWETQYF
DNA: TGCGCCAGCAGCTTCGGTAGATGGGAGACCCAGTACTTC

size: few
J: TRBJ1-5
V: TRBV4-2
D: -
CDR3: CASSQEGYSNQPQHF
DNA: TGTGCCAGCAGCCAAGAAGGCTATAGCAATCAGCCCCAGCATTTT

size: -
J: TRBJ2-7
V: TRBV6-1
D: TRBD1
CDR3: CASSEGDSYEQYF
DNA: TGTGCCAGCAGTGAAGGGGACAGTTACGAGCAGTACTTC

size: -
J: TRBJ1-1
V: TRBV20-1
D: -
CDR3: CSARIYTEAFF
DNA: TGCAGTGCTAGGATATACACTGAAGCTTTCTTT

size: -
J: TRBJ2-4
V: TRBV27
D: -
CDR3: CASMDSLAKNIQYF
DNA: TGTGCCAGCATGGACAGTCTAGCCAAAAACATTCAGTACTTC

size: few
J: TRBJ1-5
V: TRBV27
D: -
CDR3: CASSPHYSNQPQHF
DNA: TGTGCCAGCAGCCCACATTATAGCAATCAGCCCCAGCATTTT

size: -
J: TRBJ1-1
V: TRBV6-1
D: -
CDR3: CASSDMNIEAFF
DNA: TGTGCCAGCAGTGACATGAACATAGAAGCTTTCTTT

size: -
J: TRBJ1-1
V: TRBV19
D: -
CDR3: CASSAPSQNTEAFF
DNA: TGTGCCAGTAGTGCCCCCTCCCAGAACACTGAAGCTTTCTTT

size: once
J: TRBJ2-7
V: TRBV10-3
D: TRBD2
CDR3: CATIDGGGGDEQYF
DNA: TGTGCCACCATCGACGGCGGGGGTGGGGACGAGCAGTACTTC